The 25 T cell receptor beta chains below come from one sample, sequenced in a study of TIL therapy for anti-PD-1-resistant metastatic lung cancer. The time point: pre-treatment sample, taken before nivolumab and TIL therapy. The libraries were made with immunoSEQ v3. Libraries were prepared by immunoSEQ multiplex PCR; TCRdb keeps only in-frame clonotypes and omits some of them. Among 40,000 to 55,000 clones listed, around three quarters were seen once. The sequencing here drew on blood, taken at baseline. The receptors originated from a woman aged 30-79 years with non-small cell lung cancer.

This sequence joins TRBV6-5 and TRBJ1-2; D remains unclear. Germline V lookup: CDR1 MNHEY, CDR2 SVGAGI. The length of the CDR3 is 13 residues. The V and J ends lost 2 bases and 8 bases respectively, with 12 bases between them. For the CDR3, the DNA is TGTGCCAGCAGTTACCTCAAAGGATCCGGCTACACCTTC. It is translated as CASSYLKGSGYTF.

The chain is built from TRBV21-1 and TRBJ2-7. TRBV21-1 constitutes a pseudogene. The CDR3 spans 12 residues. DNA for the CDR3: TGTGCCAGCCTCGGGGCCTCCTACGAGCAGTACTTC. It encodes CASLGASYEQYF.

This clone turned up a few times. V usage is TRBV20-1 and J usage is TRBJ1-2; D uncertain. Looked up from germline, CDR1 is DFQATT and CDR2 is SNEGSKA (reference sequence). V dropped 3 bases and J dropped 8 bases, with 7 bases sitting between them. The CDR3 is made up of 10 amino acids. The CDR3 DNA reads as TGCAGTGCTAGTCAGGCAGGCTACACCTTC. Protein product: CSASQAGYTF.

The rearrangement joins TRBV9 to TRBJ2-1; 13 bases match TRBD2. The J segment lost 8 bases and the V segment lost 4 bases, leaving 9 bases of the junction unmatched. Germline values: CDR1 SGDLS, CDR2 YYNGEE. The CDR3 covers 16 residues. In DNA, the CDR3 is TGTGCCAGCAGCCACCGGACTAGCGGGAGAGGGGATGAGCAGTTCTTC. Amino acid sequence: CASSHRTSGRGDEQFF.

V and J are TRBV10-3 and TRBJ1-2; D is unresolved. Trimming left V 2 bases short and J 2 bases short, with 12 bases between. The CDR3 is 15 amino acids. Germline V gives CDR1 ENHRY, CDR2 SYGVKD. In DNA, the CDR3 is TGTGCCATCAGTGAGGAAGGATTTTCCAACTATGGCTACACCTTC. Translating gives CAISEEGFSNYGYTF.

V usage is TRBV19 and J usage is TRBJ1-4; weak D call: TRBD1 (6 bases). Looked up from germline, CDR1 is LNHDA and CDR2 is SQIVND (reference sequence). The length of the CDR3 is 14 residues. The V end was cut by 4 bases, the J end by 5 bases, with 11 bases between. Here the CDR3 reads CASSSWTDNEKLFF. The CDR3 region has the DNA TGTGCCAGTAGTAGCTGGACAGACAATGAAAAACTGTTTTTT. The whole variable domain, filled in from reference TRBV19 and TRBJ1-4, reads DGGITQSPKYLFRKEGQNVTLSCEQNLNHDAMYWYRQDPGQGLRLIYYSQIVNDFQKGDIAEGYSVSREKKESFPLTVTSAQKNPTAFYLCASSSWTDNEKLFFGSGTQLSVL.

V usage is TRBV11-2 and J usage is TRBJ1-4; D is unresolved. Germline V gene sequence: CDR1 SGHAT, CDR2 FQNNGV. The CDR3 extends over 14 amino acids. The V and J ends lost 0 bases and 8 bases respectively, with 10 bases between them. The CDR3 here is CASSLDLGEEKLFF. The CDR3 coding sequence is TGTGCCAGCAGCTTAGATTTGGGAGAGGAAAAACTGTTTTTT.

The V gene is TRBV5-1, the J gene TRBJ2-7; D possibly corresponds to TRBD1 (6 bases). V lost 0 bases and J lost 3, with 16 bases in between. Germline loops: CDR1 SGHRS, CDR2 YFSETQ. The CDR3 loop spans 16 amino acids. The CDR3 sequence is CASSLDPPGANYEQYF. CDR3 nucleotides: TGCGCCAGCAGCTTGGACCCCCCAGGGGCCAACTACGAGCAGTACTTC.

V usage is TRBV5-5 and J usage is TRBJ2-7, with D possibly called TRBD1 or TRBD2 (5 bases each). From germline, CDR1 is SGHKS and CDR2 YYEKEE (reference sequence). V lost 4 bases and J lost 3, with 14 bases in between. The CDR3 totals 14 residues. CDR3 DNA: TGTGCCAGCAGCAAGGGACCCGAAGGCTACGAGCAGTACTTC. This gives the protein CASSKGPEGYEQYF.

This sequence joins TRBV19 and TRBJ2-7, with 8 bases matching TRBD1. The germline V gene encodes CDR1 LNHDA and CDR2 SQIVND (reference sequence). The CDR3 is 14 amino acids. Germline trimming cut 8 bases from V and 3 bases from J; bases unmatched to any gene: 9. The CDR3 sequence is CASGRTGGLYEQYF. The CDR3 nucleotides are TGTGCCAGTGGCCGCACAGGGGGTCTCTACGAGCAGTACTTC.

The chain uses TRBV6-1 and TRBJ2-5; D gene uncertain. CDR3 size: 13 residues. The germline gives CDR1 MNHNS, CDR2 SASEGT. V shed 4 bases and J shed 5 bases, with 11 bases lying between them. DNA of the CDR3: TGTGCCAGCAGTGCCGGCCTCAGGGAGACCCAGTACTTC. Protein sequence: CASSAGLRETQYF.

J is TRBJ2-1 and V is TRBV10-1; 8 bases agree with TRBD1. The CDR3 is 13 amino acids. The germline V gene has CDR1 WNHNN and CDR2 SYGVQD (reference sequence). V lost 9 bases to trimming and J lost 5 bases; unmatched junction nucleotides: 6. The CDR3 coding sequence is TGCGCCAGTTCGGACAGGGCCGACAATGAGCAGTTCTTC. Translation gives CASSDRADNEQFF.

The chain combines TRBV29-1 with TRBJ1-2, with D perhaps TRBD1 (6 bases). This CDR3 comprises 13 residues. CDR1 SQVTM and CDR2 ANQGSEA come from the germline V gene. Trimming took 3 bases from V and 3 from J, leaving 11 bases between them. For the CDR3, the DNA is TGCAGCGTTGAGATGAGGGGGGACTATGGCTACACCTTC. Translated: CSVEMRGDYGYTF.

The chain's CDR3 is CASSPGRERYTF. The CDR3 bases are TGTGCCAGCAGCCCCGGTAGGGAACGCTACACCTTC. The rearrangement links TRBV7-8 to TRBJ1-2; D is ambiguous. The CDR3 runs to 12 residues. V was cut by 5 bases and J by 9 bases, with 13 bases left in between. Germline CDR1 reads SGHVS; CDR2 reads FQNEAQ.

As for this clone: Sequence at one end of the junction differs from germline and may be a read error. The chain is built from TRBV10-3 and TRBJ2-5; a possible D gene is TRBD2 (5 bases). This CDR3 is built from 13 residues. Germline V CDR1 and CDR2: ENHRY, SYGVKD. The chain's CDR3 is CASSYKGRETQYF. The CDR3 DNA reads TGTGCCAGCAGTTACAAAGGGAGAGAGACCCAGTACTTC.

The chain links TRBV28 to TRBJ1-2; no definite D call. CDR1 is MDHEN, CDR2 SYDVKM, per germline. Trimming removed 1 base at V and 5 bases at J, with 8 bases between. There are 13 residues in the CDR3. The CDR3 reads CASSLFSGYGYTF. CDR3 nucleotide sequence: TGTGCCAGCAGTTTATTCTCCGGGTATGGCTACACCTTC.

The V and J genes are TRBV7-6 and TRBJ1-1; D gene unclear. The CDR3 contains 13 residues. CDR1 is SGHVS and CDR2 is FNYEAQ in the germline V gene. The V and J ends lost 2 bases and 2 bases respectively, with 6 bases between them. CDR3 protein: CASSLNSNTEAFF. The CDR3 DNA follows: TGTGCCAGCAGCTTAAACAGTAACACTGAAGCTTTCTTT. The variable domain in full, with the rest retrieved from reference TRBV7-6 and TRBJ1-1, is GAGVSQSPRYKVTKRGQDVALRCDPISGHVSLYWYRQALGQGPEFLTYFNYEAQQDKSGLPNDRFSAERPEGSISTLTIQRTEQRDSAMYRCASSLNSNTEAFFGQGTRLTVV.

This clone is a singleton in its sample. The chain carries TRBV5-5 and TRBJ1-1; TRBD1 might be the D (5 bases). Trimming cost V 0 bases and J 4 bases, with 10 bases left between them. This CDR3 contains 14 residues. Germline CDR1 SGHKS, CDR2 YYEKEE (reference sequence). The CDR3 coding sequence is TGTGCCAGCAGCTTGGAGGCAGGGAGCACTGAAGCTTTCTTT. Amino acid sequence: CASSLEAGSTEAFF.

A few counts support this clone. The genes are TRBV15 and TRBJ1-4, with D hard to call. CDR1 is LNHNV, CDR2 YYDKDF, per germline (reference sequence). V lost 1 base and J lost 7, with 4 bases in between. The CDR3 is 12 amino acids. The CDR3, as DNA: TGTGCCACCAGCAGAGGGACTGAAAAACTGTTTTTT. It codes for CATSRGTEKLFF.

The chain recombines TRBV19 with TRBJ2-7, with TRBD2 identical over 12 bases. The CDR3 runs to 16 residues. J gave up 4 bases and V 4 bases, and 8 bases lay outside the gene matches. Germline lookup yields CDR1 LNHDA and CDR2 SQIVND (reference sequence). Here the CDR3 reads CASSTTLAGGPYEQYF. CDR3 sequence (DNA): TGTGCCAGTAGTACCACTCTAGCGGGAGGGCCTTACGAGCAGTACTTC.

This clone was seen once. This chain uses TRBV2 with TRBJ2-5, with D perhaps given as TRBD1 or TRBD2 (5 bases each). V was trimmed by 6 bases and J by 6 bases, leaving 17 bases between them. The CDR3 consists of 14 residues. Germline CDR1 is SNHLY and CDR2 is FYNNEI. CDR3 protein: CASRPHMGTQTQYF. In nucleotides, the CDR3 is TGTGCCAGCAGACCACACATGGGGACGCAGACCCAGTACTTC.

The chain recombines TRBV18 with TRBJ1-5; no clear D gene. Trimming left V 2 bases short and J 4 bases short, with 9 bases between. The CDR3 runs to 14 residues. Germline values: CDR1 KGHSH, CDR2 LQKENI. CDR3 loop: CASSPWGDNQPQHF. The CDR3 coding sequence is TGTGCCAGCTCACCATGGGGTGATAATCAGCCCCAGCATTTT.

The chain has TRBV5-4 and TRBJ2-4; 9 nucleotides align to TRBD2. Germline values: CDR1 SGHNT, CDR2 YYREEE (reference sequence). This CDR3 is built from 15 residues. V lost 4 bases, J lost 0 bases, and 2 bases stayed unmatched. The CDR3 loop is CASSAGGLAKNIQYF. Written as DNA, the CDR3 is TGTGCCAGCAGCGCGGGGGGGCTAGCCAAAAACATTCAGTACTTC.

This clone was observed a handful of times. The genes are TRBV6-5 and TRBJ1-2; no definite D call. CDR1 and CDR2 (germline): MNHEY, SVGAGI. The CDR3 extends over 9 amino acids. V lost 5 bases and J 13 bases, leaving 8 bases between the germline ends. The CDR3 spells CASSPQTTF. For the CDR3, the DNA is TGTGCCAGCAGTCCTCAAACCACCTTC.

CDR3 amino acids: CASSLLGGDYGYTF. CDR3 nucleotides: TGTGCCAGCAGCTTGCTCGGGGGAGACTATGGCTACACCTTC. This chain joins TRBV5-6 and TRBJ1-2; D perhaps matches TRBD1 (5 bases). V gave up 1 base and J gave up 3 bases, with 10 bases separating them. The germline gives CDR1 SGHDT, CDR2 YYEEEE. CDR3 length: 14 residues.